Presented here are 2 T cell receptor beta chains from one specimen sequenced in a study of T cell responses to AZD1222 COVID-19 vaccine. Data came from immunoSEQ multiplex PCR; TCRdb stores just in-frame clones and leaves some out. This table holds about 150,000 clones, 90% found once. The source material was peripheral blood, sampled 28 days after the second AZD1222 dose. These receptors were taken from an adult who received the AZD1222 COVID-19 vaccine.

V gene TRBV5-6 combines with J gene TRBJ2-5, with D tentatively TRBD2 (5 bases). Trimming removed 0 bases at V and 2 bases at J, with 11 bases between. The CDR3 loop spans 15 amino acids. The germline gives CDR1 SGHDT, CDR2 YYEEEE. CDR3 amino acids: CASSLAGGAQETQYF. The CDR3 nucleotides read TGTGCCAGCAGCTTGGCTGGAGGAGCGCAAGAGACCCAGTACTTC.

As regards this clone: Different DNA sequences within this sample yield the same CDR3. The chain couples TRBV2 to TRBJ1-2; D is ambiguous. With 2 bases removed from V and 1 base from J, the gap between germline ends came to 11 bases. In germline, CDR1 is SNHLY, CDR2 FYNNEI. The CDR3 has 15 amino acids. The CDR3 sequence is CASSERGQINYGYTF. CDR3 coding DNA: TGTGCCAGCAGTGAACGTGGGCAGATTAACTATGGCTACACCTTC.